The rows below give T cell receptor beta chains drawn from one sample of a study of response to subunit inactivated influenza vaccine. TCRdb called the RT-PCR reads again in MiXCR, with one record for every CDR3 protein. The sample has 280,000 or so distinct CDR3 sequences, 21% seen once; the top ten hold more than 8.5%. Sequences were derived from PBMCs from blood, sampled around 22 months after vaccination. Every receptor here comes from a man aged 50 to 69 who received an inactivated influenza vaccine. Both conserved end residues are part of each CDR3. Fields, in order: V gene, D gene, clone size, J gene, CDR3 DNA, CDR3 protein. D genes are given only for firm matches. For some rows the clone size is stated as once, few or many, or as a class when expanded; others skip it.

V gene: TRBV4-1
D gene: .
clone size: many
J gene: TRBJ2-7
CDR3 DNA: TGCGCCAGCAGCCCCAACCGGGACCTGGGGACCTACGAGCAGTACTTC
CDR3 protein: CASSPNRDLGTYEQYF

V gene: TRBV20-1
D gene: TRBD1
clone size: .
J gene: TRBJ2-7
CDR3 DNA: TGCAGTTCAAGACAGGGGGCTCTCGACGAGCAGTACTTC
CDR3 protein: CSSRQGALDEQYF

V gene: TRBV15
D gene: .
clone size: .
J gene: TRBJ2-7
CDR3 DNA: TGTGCCACCGGGGGGCAATACGAGCAGTACTTC
CDR3 protein: CATGGQYEQYF

V gene: TRBV11-1
D gene: TRBD2
clone size: .
J gene: TRBJ2-1
CDR3 DNA: TGTGCCAGCAGCTTAGCGGGAGGGCCGTTCAATGAGCAGTTCTTC
CDR3 protein: CASSLAGGPFNEQFF

V gene: TRBV7-2
D gene: .
clone size: few
J gene: TRBJ2-7
CDR3 DNA: TGTGCCAGCAGAAGACAGGCGACGGGGTACGAGCAGTACTTC
CDR3 protein: CASRRQATGYEQYF

V gene: TRBV2
D gene: TRBD1
clone size: few
J gene: TRBJ2-2
CDR3 DNA: TGTGCCAGCGGCCGGGACAGGGGAGGTTCCGGGGAGCTGTTTTTT
CDR3 protein: CASGRDRGGSGELFF

V gene: TRBV30
D gene: .
clone size: few
J gene: TRBJ1-3
CDR3 DNA: TGTGCCTGGAGGGGAGCTGGAAACACCATATATTTT
CDR3 protein: CAWRGAGNTIYF

V gene: TRBV30
D gene: .
clone size: few
J gene: TRBJ1-1
CDR3 DNA: TGTGCCTGGAGTGAACAGGCGAACACTGAAGCTTTCTTT
CDR3 protein: CAWSEQANTEAFF

V gene: TRBV2
D gene: TRBD1
clone size: many
J gene: TRBJ2-6
CDR3 DNA: TGTGCCAGCAGGGAACCGGACAGGGACCCCTCTGGGGCCAACGTCCTGACTTTC
CDR3 protein: CASREPDRDPSGANVLTF

V gene: TRBV5-6
D gene: TRBD1
clone size: many
J gene: TRBJ2-2
CDR3 DNA: TGTGCCAGCAGCCTGGGGACAGCCACCGGGGAGCTGTTTTTT
CDR3 protein: CASSLGTATGELFF

V gene: TRBV10-3
D gene: TRBD2
clone size: .
J gene: TRBJ2-1
CDR3 DNA: TGTGCCATCAGTGACCCGGCGGGGGGGCCCCACAATGAGCAGTTCTTC
CDR3 protein: CAISDPAGGPHNEQFF

V gene: TRBV5-1
D gene: TRBD2
clone size: few
J gene: TRBJ2-1
CDR3 DNA: TGCGCCAGCAGCTCACAGGCGGGACTAGCGGCCTACAATGAGCAGTTCTTC
CDR3 protein: CASSSQAGLAAYNEQFF

V gene: TRBV15
D gene: TRBD1
clone size: .
J gene: TRBJ1-5
CDR3 DNA: TGTGCCACCAGCACAAGGACAGGGGGCATCGATCAGCCCCAGCATTTT
CDR3 protein: CATSTRTGGIDQPQHF

V gene: TRBV4-3
D gene: TRBD1
clone size: few
J gene: TRBJ1-6
CDR3 DNA: TGCGCCAGCAGCCAACCGGGACAGCCTAATTCACCCCTCCACTTT
CDR3 protein: CASSQPGQPNSPLHF

V gene: TRBV5-4
D gene: .
clone size: .
J gene: TRBJ1-1
CDR3 DNA: TGTGCCAGCAGCTTGTTTACAGGGTTGGGGAACACTGAAGCTTTCTTT
CDR3 protein: CASSLFTGLGNTEAFF

V gene: TRBV7-9
D gene: .
clone size: .
J gene: TRBJ1-2
CDR3 DNA: TGTGCCAGCAGCTCCGGGGGCCTGGTTCCCTACGGCTACACCTTC
CDR3 protein: CASSSGGLVPYGYTF

V gene: TRBV4-3
D gene: .
clone size: few
J gene: TRBJ1-2
CDR3 DNA: TGCGCCAGCAGCCCCAGGGGAAACTATGGCTACACCTTC
CDR3 protein: CASSPRGNYGYTF

V gene: TRBV10-1
D gene: TRBD2
clone size: .
J gene: TRBJ2-3
CDR3 DNA: TGCGCCAGCAGTGGATCCGGACTAGCGGGGGCTTATACGCAGTATTTT
CDR3 protein: CASSGSGLAGAYTQYF

V gene: TRBV7-9
D gene: .
clone size: .
J gene: TRBJ2-7
CDR3 DNA: TGTGCCAGCCAAGGGACCTACGAGCAGTACTTC
CDR3 protein: CASQGTYEQYF

V gene: TRBV6-2/TRBV6-3
D gene: TRBD2
clone size: few
J gene: TRBJ2-1
CDR3 DNA: TGTGCCAGCAGCCCGGGTAAGGAGACTAGCTTCTCCTACAATGAGCAGTTCTTC
CDR3 protein: CASSPGKETSFSYNEQFF

V gene: TRBV27
D gene: .
clone size: few
J gene: TRBJ2-3
CDR3 DNA: TGTGCCAGCAGCTTGGGGTTAGATACGCAGTATTTT
CDR3 protein: CASSLGLDTQYF

V gene: TRBV3-1
D gene: .
clone size: .
J gene: TRBJ2-7
CDR3 DNA: TGTGCCAGCAGCCAAGATTTGATGTACGAGCAGTACTTC
CDR3 protein: CASSQDLMYEQYF

V gene: TRBV7-9
D gene: TRBD1
clone size: few
J gene: TRBJ1-2
CDR3 DNA: TGTGCCAGCAGCCCCCTGACAGGGTTCGTAATTCGGTATGGCTACACCTTC
CDR3 protein: CASSPLTGFVIRYGYTF

V gene: TRBV12-3/TRBV12-4
D gene: TRBD2
clone size: .
J gene: TRBJ2-7
CDR3 DNA: TGTGCCAGCACCCTATGGGAGGGAGACTACGAGCAGTACTTC
CDR3 protein: CASTLWEGDYEQYF

V gene: TRBV24-1
D gene: TRBD1
clone size: few
J gene: TRBJ2-1
CDR3 DNA: TGTGCCACCAGTGATCCGACCTCGACAGGGCCGATTTACAATGAGCAGTTCTTC
CDR3 protein: CATSDPTSTGPIYNEQFF

V gene: TRBV5-1
D gene: .
clone size: many
J gene: TRBJ1-1
CDR3 DNA: TGCGCCAGCGGATTGATGAACACTGAAGCTTTCTTT
CDR3 protein: CASGLMNTEAFF

V gene: TRBV5-1
D gene: .
clone size: .
J gene: TRBJ2-5
CDR3 DNA: TGCGCCAGCAGCTACCTAGTGGGCACCCCCCAAGAGACCCAGTACTTC
CDR3 protein: CASSYLVGTPQETQYF

V gene: TRBV4-2
D gene: TRBD1
clone size: .
J gene: TRBJ2-7
CDR3 DNA: TGTGCCAGCAGCCACCGGACAGGGGACAACTCCTACGAGCAGTACTTC
CDR3 protein: CASSHRTGDNSYEQYF

V gene: TRBV5-1
D gene: TRBD1
clone size: few
J gene: TRBJ1-2
CDR3 DNA: TGCGCCAGCAGCTTGGAGGACAGGGGCTATGGCTACACCTTC
CDR3 protein: CASSLEDRGYGYTF

V gene: TRBV11-2
D gene: .
clone size: few
J gene: TRBJ1-1
CDR3 DNA: TGTGCCAGCAGCGCAGTGCAGGGATACACTGAAGCTTTCTTT
CDR3 protein: CASSAVQGYTEAFF

V gene: TRBV6-5
D gene: .
clone size: .
J gene: TRBJ2-3
CDR3 DNA: TGTGCCAGCAGTTACCTAGCCGGTCGTGGAGATACGCAGTATTTT
CDR3 protein: CASSYLAGRGDTQYF

V gene: TRBV7-9
D gene: TRBD1
clone size: few
J gene: TRBJ1-5
CDR3 DNA: TGTGCCAGCAGCTTGGGACAGGAAAAAAATCAGCCCCAGCATTTT
CDR3 protein: CASSLGQEKNQPQHF

V gene: TRBV6-2/TRBV6-3
D gene: .
clone size: .
J gene: TRBJ2-7
CDR3 DNA: TGTGCCAGCAAGACAGGGAGGGACTACGAGCAGTACTTC
CDR3 protein: CASKTGRDYEQYF